These T cell receptor beta chains were read from a single sample in a study of blood T cell repertoires in COVID-19. Data came from immunoSEQ multiplex PCR; TCRdb stores just in-frame clones and leaves some out. The sample lists roughly 380,000 clones; more than 75% were seen once. The sequencing sample was made of PBMCs or T cells enriched from blood (not recorded which). The source is a woman under 40 who had recovered from COVID-19. The CDR3 runs from the conserved cysteine through the conserved F or W. Fields, in order: V gene, J gene, D gene, clone size, CDR3 protein, CDR3 DNA. D genes are given only for firm matches. Clone size is given for some rows only: seen once, a few or many times, or a class if the clone is expanded.

TRBV28	TRBJ2-1	-	-	CASNSQDWGLEQFF	TGTGCCAGCAATAGTCAGGACTGGGGTTTGGAGCAGTTCTTC
TRBV9	TRBJ2-1	TRBD2	-	CASSVVGRRSGEQFF	TGTGCCAGCAGCGTAGTCGGGAGGAGATCCGGCGAGCAGTTCTTC
TRBV6-1	TRBJ1-2	TRBD1	-	CASSEQGAINYGYTF	TGTGCCAGCAGTGAACAGGGGGCGATTAACTATGGCTACACCTTC
TRBV28	TRBJ2-1	TRBD2	-	CATLGAGGYNEQFF	TGTGCCACCCTAGGGGCGGGGGGATACAATGAGCAGTTCTTC
TRBV10-1	TRBJ1-2	-	-	CASSRGGYTF	TGCGCCAGCAGTCGGGGTGGCTACACCTTC
TRBV5-4	TRBJ2-2	TRBD1	-	CASSLEPGGASGELFF	TGTGCCAGCAGCTTGGAGCCAGGGGGCGCATCCGGGGAGCTGTTTTTT
TRBV3-1/TRBV3-2	TRBJ2-5	TRBD2	-	CASSQSGARETQYF	TGTGCCAGCAGCCAAAGCGGGGCCCGAGAGACCCAGTACTTC
TRBV28	TRBJ1-1	-	-	CASTYRTRGTEAFF	TGTGCCAGCACCTACAGGACCCGCGGCACTGAAGCTTTCTTT
TRBV13	TRBJ1-2	TRBD1	-	CASSSGQGGVRGYTF	TGTGCCAGCAGCTCTGGACAGGGAGGGGTTCGGGGCTACACCTTC
TRBV6-4	TRBJ1-2	-	-	CASSDPSYGYTF	TGTGCCAGCAGTGACCCCAGTTATGGCTACACCTTC
TRBV19	TRBJ1-3	-	-	CASSLMRGSGNTIYF	TGTGCCAGTAGCCTAATGAGGGGGTCTGGAAACACCATATATTTT
TRBV3-1/TRBV3-2	TRBJ2-2	TRBD2	-	CASSEEGSGTIGELFF	TGTGCCAGCAGCGAAGAGGGTAGCGGGACGATCGGGGAGCTGTTTTTT
TRBV19	TRBJ2-2	TRBD1	-	CASSMGNRGPSGELFF	TGTGCCAGTAGTATGGGGAACAGGGGGCCCTCCGGGGAGCTGTTTTTT
TRBV18	TRBJ1-2	-	-	CASSPGTEGNYGYTF	TGTGCCAGCTCACCTGGGACGGAGGGGAACTATGGCTACACCTTC
TRBV7-2	TRBJ2-7	TRBD2	-	CASSLTGLAGWYEQYF	TGTGCCAGCAGCTTAACCGGGCTAGCGGGATGGTACGAGCAGTACTTC
TRBV4-2	TRBJ2-5	TRBD2	-	CASSQKREGQETQYF	TGTGCCAGCAGCCAAAAGCGGGAGGGGCAAGAGACCCAGTACTTC
TRBV27	TRBJ2-1	TRBD2	once	CASSPLAGGPDEQFF	TGTGCCAGCAGTCCTTTAGCGGGAGGGCCGGATGAGCAGTTCTTC